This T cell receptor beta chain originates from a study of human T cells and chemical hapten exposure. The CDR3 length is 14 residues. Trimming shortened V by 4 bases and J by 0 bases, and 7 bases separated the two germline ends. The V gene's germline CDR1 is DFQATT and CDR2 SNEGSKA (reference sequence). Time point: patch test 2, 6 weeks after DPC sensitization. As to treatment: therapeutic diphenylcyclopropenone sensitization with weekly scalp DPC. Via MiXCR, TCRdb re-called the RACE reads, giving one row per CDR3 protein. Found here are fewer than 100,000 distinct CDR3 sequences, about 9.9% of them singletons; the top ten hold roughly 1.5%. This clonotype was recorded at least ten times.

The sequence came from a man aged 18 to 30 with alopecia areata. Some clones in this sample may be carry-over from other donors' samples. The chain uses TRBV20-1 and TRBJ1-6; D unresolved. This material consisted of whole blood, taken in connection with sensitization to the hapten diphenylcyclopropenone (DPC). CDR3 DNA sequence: TGCAGTGCTATGAGCGGCTCCTATAATTCACCCCTCCACTTT. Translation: CSAMSGSYNSPLHF.